The 24 T cell receptor beta chains listed next were all sequenced from one sample in a study of tumor-infiltrating lymphocytes in primary liver carcinoma. Alongside blood RNA obtained from unsorted whole blood, germline DNA was also extracted. Starting from roughly 540 ng of total RNA, TCR beta cDNA was produced with a primer in the constant region. Each TCR beta library was derived from three nested multiplex PCR rounds that employed slightly modified ARM-PCR. A C-beta reverse primer and TRBV1-TRBV30 forward primers served in each of the first two PCR rounds, at about 9 cycles apiece. MiXCR, run by TCRdb on the multiplex PCR reads, gives a single entry per CDR3 protein. The sample lists around 330,000 distinct CDR3 sequences; approximately 65% were seen once. The sequencing input was peripheral blood. These receptors were obtained from a middle-aged man with primary liver carcinoma and hepatitis B virus infection.

To note about this clonotype: The junction does not match germline at one end; this may be a read error. The rearrangement links TRBV14 to TRBJ2-7; TRBD2 aligns across 8 bases. CDR1 and CDR2 (germline): SGHDN, FVKESK. The CDR3 sequence is 15 residues long. CDR3 region: CTSSHTTSGPYEQYF. The CDR3 DNA is TGTACCAGCAGCCATACTACTAGCGGTCCCTACGAGCAGTACTTC.

The V and J genes are TRBV7-9 and TRBJ2-2, with 10 bases aligning to TRBD2. The CDR3 has 16 amino acids. After removal of 8 bases from V and 0 bases from J, the junction contained 6 bases not matched to a gene. Germline CDR1 reads SEHNR; CDR2 reads FQNEAQ (reference sequence). CDR3 in amino acids: CASGSTSGTNTGELFF. CDR3 nucleotide sequence: TGTGCCAGCGGCTCCACTAGCGGGACGAACACCGGGGAGCTGTTTTTT.

As for this clonotype: In this CDR3 the conserved last residue, phenylalanine or tryptophan, is missing, so a read error is likely. The genes are TRBV10-3 and TRBJ2-3; 7 bases fit TRBD2. J gave up 4 bases and V 0 bases, and 7 bases lay outside the gene matches. CDR1 is ENHRY, CDR2 SYGVKD, per germline. This CDR3 comprises 16 residues. The CDR3, as DNA: TGTGCCATCAGTGAGTCGCGAGGGACTATCGCAGATACGCAGTATTCT. It specifies CAISESRGTIADTQYS.

Comment on this clonotype: This may come from a read error, since a much larger clone is one base off. The V gene is TRBV12-3 or TRBV12-4, the J gene TRBJ2-5, with D possibly matching TRBD1 (6 bases). The CDR3 sequence is 13 residues long. The CDR3 DNA reads TGTGCCAACAGTCGGGACAACCAAGAGACCCAGTACTTC. Translated, it gives CANSRDNQETQYF.

With regard to this clonotype: This sequence may be a read error, since a much larger clone differs from it by one base. The chain carries TRBV5-4 and TRBJ2-5, with 7 bases fitting TRBD1. The CDR3 is 13 amino acids. V was clipped by 3 bases and J by 10 bases; unmatched bases: 9. From germline, CDR1 is SGHNT and CDR2 YYREEE (reference sequence). CDR3 protein: CASSYDRDGIQYF. CDR3 coding DNA: TGTGCCAGCAGCTACGACAGGGATGGGATCCAGTACTTC.

The gene calls are TRBV6-2 or TRBV6-3 and TRBJ2-7; D possibly corresponds to TRBD1 (6 bases). The CDR3 sequence is 13 residues long. Germline CDR1 MNHEY, CDR2 SVGEGT. This chain's CDR3 is CTTASGTNDEQYF. CDR3 in DNA: TGTACCACCGCCTCCGGGACAAATGACGAGCAGTACTTC.

This clonotype has only one observation. A much larger clone lies a single base off, so this may be a read error. The rearrangement uses TRBV12-5 and TRBJ2-2; TRBD2 matches 7 bases. Trimming at V came to 7 bases and at J to 8 bases, leaving 10 bases not matched to a gene. This CDR3 contains 14 residues. Germline V CDR1 and CDR2: LGHNT, FRNRAP. The CDR3 protein is CASAKTSVAGELFF. The CDR3 DNA is TGTGCTAGTGCCAAAACTAGCGTCGCGGGGGAGCTGTTTTTT.

This clonotype was recorded a few times. The genes are TRBV12-3 or TRBV12-4 and TRBJ1-1; tentative D call: TRBD1 (5 bases). V dropped 7 bases and J dropped 3 bases, with 12 bases sitting between them. The CDR3 is made up of 13 amino acids. DNA for the CDR3: TGTGCCAGCACTCTACTGGGGGACACTGAAGCTTTCTTT. Protein: CASTLLGDTEAFF.

There are a few counts of this clonotype. A much larger clone differs from this one at a single base, so this may be a read error. The rearrangement joins TRBV29-1 to TRBJ2-7, with unresolved D. Germline loops: CDR1 SQVTM, CDR2 ANQGSEA. V shed 5 bases and J shed 3 bases, with 8 bases lying between them. The CDR3 extends over 11 amino acids. The CDR3 coding sequence is TGCAGCGTTTCCCTGAACTACGAGCAGTACTTC. Protein product: CSVSLNYEQYF.

The chain recombines TRBV28 with TRBJ1-5; D is undetermined. In germline, CDR1 is MDHEN, CDR2 SYDVKM. The CDR3 runs 14 residues. Trimming stripped 5 bases from V and 7 bases from J, with 15 bases between. CDR3 amino acids: CASSGSGKGQPQHF. The CDR3 nucleotides read TGTGCCAGCAGTGGTTCGGGGAAGGGCCAGCCCCAGCATTTT.

In regard to this clonotype: The germline gene is not matched at one end of the junction; a read error may be the cause. V usage is TRBV5-1 and J usage is TRBJ2-5; D is ambiguous. This CDR3 is 13 amino acids long. Germline CDR1 reads SGHRS; CDR2 reads YFSETQ. CDR3 loop: CANSYRPRGTQYF. The CDR3 DNA sequence: TGCGCCAACAGCTACCGGCCTCGAGGGACCCAGTACTTC.

J is TRBJ1-2 and V is TRBV30, with 10 bases that match TRBD1. V lost 4 bases and J lost 8; bases outside the gene matches: 7. The CDR3 extends over 13 amino acids. Germline V CDR1 and CDR2: GTSNPN, SVGIG (reference sequence). The CDR3 nucleotides read TGTGCCTGGACTCGACAGGGGGCGCCGGGCTACACCTTC. Translated, it gives CAWTRQGAPGYTF.

Of note for this clonotype: Relative to the germline gene, one junction end is altered; a read error may explain this. The chain links TRBV11-2 to TRBJ1-1, with D perhaps matching TRBD1 (6 bases). Germline CDR1 and CDR2: SGHAT and FQNNGV. This CDR3 spans 15 amino acids. CDR3: CASSLDIGQNTETFF. In DNA, the CDR3 is TGTGCCAGCAGCTTAGACATAGGACAGAACACTGAAACTTTCTTT.

A word on this clonotype: Sequence at one end of the junction differs from germline and may be a read error. V is TRBV11-1 and J is TRBJ2-6; 7 bases are a match to TRBD2. This CDR3 contains 15 residues. Germline CDR1 and CDR2: SGHAT and FQDESV (reference sequence). CDR3 in amino acids: CASSLGGTGANVLTF. The CDR3 region has the DNA TGTGCCAGCAGCTTGGGGGGGACTGGGGCCAACGTTCTGACTTTC.

In regard to this clonotype: At one boundary the junction diverges from the germline segment, which might be a read error. V usage is TRBV10-3 and J usage is TRBJ1-5; D call uncertain. The CDR3 extends over 14 amino acids. CDR1 and CDR2 (germline): ENHRY, SYGVKD. CDR3 nucleotides: TGTACCATCAGTGACACCTGGGGCAATCAGCCCCAGCATTTT. Protein: CTISDTWGNQPQHF.

This clonotype was recorded only once. An end of the junction differs from the germline gene, which may be a read error. This chain links TRBV6-5 with TRBJ2-5, with 8 nucleotides matching TRBD2. The germline CDR1 and CDR2 sequences are MNHEY and SVGAGI. This CDR3 is built from 18 residues. The CDR3 loop reads CASSPPSTSGGLPETQYF. The DNA for the CDR3 is TGTGCCAGCAGCCCCCCTAGTACTAGCGGAGGCCTCCCAGAGACCCAATACTTC.

In this sample, this clonotype turned up many times. Mismatch with germline at one junction end may stem from a read error. The chain uses TRBV29-1 and TRBJ1-2; no clear D. Germline CDR1 and CDR2: SQVTM and ANQGSEA. There are 12 residues in the CDR3. DNA of the CDR3: TGCAGCGTTGGGGAGGGTTATTATGCCTACACCTTC. Protein sequence: CSVGEGYYAYTF.

With regard to this clonotype: One base away lies a much larger clone, so this may be a sequencing read error. The rearrangement uses TRBV12-5 and TRBJ2-2; D unresolved. Germline loops: CDR1 LGHNT, CDR2 FRNRAP. V shed 5 bases and J shed 4 bases, with 5 bases lying between them. The CDR3 is 12 amino acids. CDR3 DNA sequence: TGTGCTAGTGGTCAGATCACCGGGGAGCTGTTTTTT. It yields the protein CASGQITGELFF.

This clonotype was seen many times. V gene TRBV6-5 combines with J gene TRBJ1-1; TRBD1 agrees at 7 bases. V was pared by 6 bases and J by 0 bases, with 7 bases of the junction left unmatched. Germline V lookup: CDR1 MNHEY, CDR2 SVGAGI. This CDR3 region has 15 residues. CDR3 amino acids: CASSSQGTVNTEAFF. The DNA of the CDR3 is TGTGCCAGCAGCAGCCAGGGGACAGTGAACACTGAAGCTTTCTTT.

A remark on this clonotype: Because the CDR3 is missing its conserved closing phenylalanine or tryptophan, this is likely a read error. V and J are TRBV10-2 and TRBJ2-3; unclear D gene. Germline CDR1 reads WSHSY; CDR2 reads SAAADI. This CDR3 region has 14 residues. CDR3 residues: CTSTASFGTDTQYC. The CDR3 DNA is TGCACCAGCACAGCCAGTTTCGGCACAGATACGCAGTATTGT.

The chain uses TRBV5-1 and TRBJ2-4; TRBD1 might be the D (5 bases). The CDR3 totals 14 residues. Germline V CDR1 and CDR2: SGHRS, YFSETQ. The ends were cut back, 3 bases at V and 10 bases at J, with 17 bases in the middle. The chain's CDR3 is CASSSDKPGRIQYF. CDR3 coding DNA: TGCGCCAGCAGCTCGGACAAACCCGGACGGATTCAGTACTTC.

In the case of this clonotype: Mismatch with germline at one junction end may stem from a read error. V usage is TRBV11-2 and J usage is TRBJ2-3; 8 bases are shared with TRBD2. This CDR3 has 17 residues. Germline V gives CDR1 SGHAT, CDR2 FQNNGV. The CDR3 loop is CVSSSGVATGRADTQYF. Here the CDR3 DNA reads TGTGTCAGCAGCTCCGGCGTGGCAACCGGGAGGGCAGATACGCAGTATTTT.

Of note for this clonotype: This may arise from a read error, as a much more abundant clone is one base away. The chain has TRBV30 and TRBJ2-6, with D unclear. In germline, CDR1 is GTSNPN, CDR2 SVGIG (reference sequence). The CDR3 sequence is 14 residues long. The CDR3 sequence is CARSRRSGANVLTF. DNA for the CDR3: TGTGCCCGGAGCAGGCGCTCTGGGGCCAACGTCCTGACTTTC. Full variable domain (missing parts from reference TRBV30 and TRBJ2-6): SQTIHQWPATLVQPVGSPLSLECTVEGTSNPNLYWYRQAAGRGLQLLFYSVGIGQISSEVPQNLSASRPQDRQFILSSKKLLLSDSGFYLCARSRRSGANVLTFGAGSRLTVL.

The chain recombines TRBV5-1 with TRBJ2-5; perhaps TRBD2 as D (6 bases). This CDR3 region has 15 residues. CDR1 is SGHRS, CDR2 YFSETQ, per germline. Deletions cut 3 bases from V and 5 bases from J, with 17 bases between. CDR3 coding DNA: TGCGCCAGCAGCTATGGGGAGGTTCGTCAGGAGACCCAGTACTTC. Residues: CASSYGEVRQETQYF.